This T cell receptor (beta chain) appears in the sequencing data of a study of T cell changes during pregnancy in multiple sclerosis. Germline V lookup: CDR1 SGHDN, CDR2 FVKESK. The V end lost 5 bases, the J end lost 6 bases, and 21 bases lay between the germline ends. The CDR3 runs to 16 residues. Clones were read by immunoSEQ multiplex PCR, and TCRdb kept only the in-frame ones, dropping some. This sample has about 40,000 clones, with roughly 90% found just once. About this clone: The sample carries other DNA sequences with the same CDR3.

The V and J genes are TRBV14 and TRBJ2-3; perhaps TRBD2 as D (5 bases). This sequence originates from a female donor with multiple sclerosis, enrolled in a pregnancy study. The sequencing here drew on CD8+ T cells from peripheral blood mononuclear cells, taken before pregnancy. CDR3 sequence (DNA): TGTGCCAGCAGCGTTGCGCCCGGGAAAGGACGTGATACGCAGTATTTT. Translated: CASSVAPGKGRDTQYF.